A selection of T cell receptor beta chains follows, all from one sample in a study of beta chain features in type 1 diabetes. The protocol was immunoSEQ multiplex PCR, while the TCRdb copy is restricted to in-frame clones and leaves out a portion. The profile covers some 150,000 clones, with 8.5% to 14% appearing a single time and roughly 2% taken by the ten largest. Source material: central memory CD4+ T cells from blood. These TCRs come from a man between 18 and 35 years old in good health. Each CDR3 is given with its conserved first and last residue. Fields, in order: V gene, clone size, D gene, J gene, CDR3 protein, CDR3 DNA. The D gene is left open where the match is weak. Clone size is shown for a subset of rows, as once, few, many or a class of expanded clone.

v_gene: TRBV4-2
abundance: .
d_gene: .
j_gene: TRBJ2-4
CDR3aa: CASSQEWRTGWTVGKNIQYF
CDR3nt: TGTGCCAGCAGCCAAGAATGGAGAACAGGGTGGACCGTGGGCAAAAACATTCAGTACTTC

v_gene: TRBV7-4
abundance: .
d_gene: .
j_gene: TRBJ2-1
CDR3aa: CASSLTPGTAHEQFF
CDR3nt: TGTGCCAGCAGCTTAACCCCCGGGACGGCGCATGAGCAGTTCTTC

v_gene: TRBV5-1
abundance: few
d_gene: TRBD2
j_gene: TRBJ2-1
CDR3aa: CASASGGQIYNEQFF
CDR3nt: TGCGCCAGCGCGAGCGGGGGGCAAATCTACAATGAGCAGTTCTTC

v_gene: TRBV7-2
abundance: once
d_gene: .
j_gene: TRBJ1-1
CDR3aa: CASRPSSGLMDTEAFF
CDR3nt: TGTGCCAGCAGACCTAGCTCGGGGCTTATGGACACTGAAGCTTTCTTT

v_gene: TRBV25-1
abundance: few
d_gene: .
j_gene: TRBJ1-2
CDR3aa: CASRIELGGYTF
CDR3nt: TGTGCCAGCAGGATCGAACTAGGGGGCTACACCTTC

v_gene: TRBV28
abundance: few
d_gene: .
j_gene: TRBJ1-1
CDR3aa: CASSTVRTEAFF
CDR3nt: TGTGCCAGCAGTACTGTGCGGACTGAAGCTTTCTTT

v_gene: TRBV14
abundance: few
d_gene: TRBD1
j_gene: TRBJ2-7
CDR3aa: CASSPRDRTGSYEQYF
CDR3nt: TGTGCCAGCAGCCCCAGGGACAGGACAGGCTCCTACGAGCAGTACTTC

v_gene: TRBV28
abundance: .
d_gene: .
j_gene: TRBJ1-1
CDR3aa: CASSLMRTEAFF
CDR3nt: TGTGCCAGCAGCCTTATGCGCACTGAAGCTTTCTTT

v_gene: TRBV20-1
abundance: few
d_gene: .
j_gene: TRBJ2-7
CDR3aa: CSARDQPKQYF
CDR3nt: TGCAGTGCTAGAGATCAGCCCAAGCAGTACTTC

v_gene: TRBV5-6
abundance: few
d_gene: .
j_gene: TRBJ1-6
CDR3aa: CASSQGTPSSYNSPLHF
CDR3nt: TGTGCCAGCAGCCAAGGGACTCCCAGCTCCTATAATTCACCCCTCCACTTT

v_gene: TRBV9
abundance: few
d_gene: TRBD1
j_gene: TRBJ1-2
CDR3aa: CASSERTGPYGYTF
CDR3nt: TGTGCCAGCAGCGAGAGGACAGGGCCCTATGGCTACACCTTC

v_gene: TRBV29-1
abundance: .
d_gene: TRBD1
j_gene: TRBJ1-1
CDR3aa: CSGRQGMNTEAFF
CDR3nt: TGCAGCGGACGACAGGGGATGAACACTGAAGCTTTCTTT

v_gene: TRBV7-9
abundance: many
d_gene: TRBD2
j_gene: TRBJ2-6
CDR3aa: CASSPFLGAGEANVLTF
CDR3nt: TGTGCCAGCAGCCCTTTCCTGGGAGCGGGAGAGGCCAACGTCCTGACTTTC